A selection of T cell receptor beta chains follows, all from one sample in a study of shared clonotypes between healthy human individuals. The method was immunoSEQ multiplex PCR; TCRdb's version includes in-frame clones alone and lacks a portion of them. The sample contains about 120,000 clones, 68% of which appear only once. What was sequenced was memory CD8+ T cells sorted from blood. These receptors came from a woman in her twenties or thirties in good health. CDR3s include the opening cysteine and the closing phenylalanine or tryptophan. Fields, in order: J gene, clone size, V gene, D gene, CDR3 DNA, CDR3 protein. The D gene is left open where the match is weak. A row's size may be missing; if present it is once, few, many or a size class.

j_gene: TRBJ2-7; abundance: many; v_gene: TRBV6-1; d_gene: TRBD2; CDR3nt: TGTGCCAGCAGTGAAGTTAGCGGGGCCTCCTACGAGCAGTACTTC; CDR3aa: CASSEVSGASYEQYF
j_gene: TRBJ2-7; abundance: -; v_gene: TRBV13; d_gene: TRBD1; CDR3nt: TGTGCCAGCAGCCTCGGACAGGGAGTCGCCGAGCAGTACTTC; CDR3aa: CASSLGQGVAEQYF
j_gene: TRBJ2-7; abundance: -; v_gene: TRBV5-5; d_gene: TRBD2; CDR3nt: TGTGCCAGCAGCGGTACTAGCGGAAGACTTTCCTACGAGCAGTACTTC; CDR3aa: CASSGTSGRLSYEQYF
j_gene: TRBJ2-5; abundance: once; v_gene: TRBV27; d_gene: TRBD2; CDR3nt: TGTGCCAGCAGTCCACGAACTAGCGGCCAAGAGACCCAGTACTTC; CDR3aa: CASSPRTSGQETQYF
j_gene: TRBJ2-5; abundance: once; v_gene: TRBV19; d_gene: TRBD1; CDR3nt: TGTGCCAGTAGTGGGCCAGGGGGCGGAGTAGCCCAGTACTTC; CDR3aa: CASSGPGGGVAQYF
j_gene: TRBJ2-7; abundance: -; v_gene: TRBV6-6; d_gene: TRBD1; CDR3nt: TGTGCCAGCAGTTACTCGTCGAGGGACAGGGGCTACGAGCAGTACTTC; CDR3aa: CASSYSSRDRGYEQYF
j_gene: TRBJ1-4; abundance: many; v_gene: TRBV2; d_gene: -; CDR3nt: TGTGCCAGCAGGGACCCCCGGGACACCGAAGAAAGGACTAATGAAAAACTGTTTTTT; CDR3aa: CASRDPRDTEERTNEKLFF
j_gene: TRBJ2-6; abundance: few; v_gene: TRBV4-1; d_gene: -; CDR3nt: TGCGCCAGCAGCCAACAGATGGGGACTGGGGCCAACGTCCTGACTTTC; CDR3aa: CASSQQMGTGANVLTF
j_gene: TRBJ1-5; abundance: many; v_gene: TRBV19; d_gene: -; CDR3nt: TGTGCCAGTAGTATAGATCCCGGACGGTGGCCCCAGCATTTT; CDR3aa: CASSIDPGRWPQHF
j_gene: TRBJ2-3; abundance: few; v_gene: TRBV6-6; d_gene: -; CDR3nt: TGTGCCAGCAAGGGGGCAGATACGCAGTATTTT; CDR3aa: CASKGADTQYF
j_gene: TRBJ2-3; abundance: few; v_gene: TRBV10-1; d_gene: -; CDR3nt: TGCGCCAGCAGTGAGCGGGAAGATACGCAGTATTTT; CDR3aa: CASSEREDTQYF
j_gene: TRBJ2-7; abundance: -; v_gene: TRBV5-5; d_gene: -; CDR3nt: TGTGCCACGTCTCGAGACAGATCCCACGAGCAGTACTTC; CDR3aa: CATSRDRSHEQYF
j_gene: TRBJ2-5; abundance: -; v_gene: TRBV7-6; d_gene: -; CDR3nt: TGTGCCAGCAGCTTAGTAAGGGGCGACCCACATACCCAGTACTTC; CDR3aa: CASSLVRGDPHTQYF
j_gene: TRBJ2-2; abundance: -; v_gene: TRBV5-4; d_gene: -; CDR3nt: TGTGCCAGCAGCCAAAATCCTCCGTGGAGCACCGGGGAGCTGTTTTTT; CDR3aa: CASSQNPPWSTGELFF
j_gene: TRBJ2-5; abundance: -; v_gene: TRBV28; d_gene: -; CDR3nt: TGTGCCAGCAGTTGGTGGAGTCAAGAGACCCAGTACTTC; CDR3aa: CASSWWSQETQYF
j_gene: TRBJ2-3; abundance: many; v_gene: TRBV6-4; d_gene: TRBD2; CDR3nt: TGTGCCAGCAGTACTAGCGGGAATAAGGGGGCAGATACGCAGTATTTT; CDR3aa: CASSTSGNKGADTQYF
j_gene: TRBJ2-3; abundance: -; v_gene: TRBV9; d_gene: TRBD2; CDR3nt: TGTGCCAGCAGCGTAGGCGGGAGCTCAGATACGCAGTATTTT; CDR3aa: CASSVGGSSDTQYF
j_gene: TRBJ1-1; abundance: -; v_gene: TRBV14; d_gene: -; CDR3nt: TGTGCCAGCAGCCCTTTCAGGGGAGACACTGAAGCTTTCTTT; CDR3aa: CASSPFRGDTEAFF
j_gene: TRBJ2-1; abundance: -; v_gene: TRBV7-9; d_gene: -; CDR3nt: TGTGCCAGCAGGCCAGGCTCAGGCTACAATGAGCAGTTCTTC; CDR3aa: CASRPGSGYNEQFF
j_gene: TRBJ1-1; abundance: -; v_gene: TRBV19; d_gene: -; CDR3nt: TGTGCCAGTAGTATGGCGGAGGGTTGGACTGAAGCTTTCTTT; CDR3aa: CASSMAEGWTEAFF
j_gene: TRBJ2-3; abundance: -; v_gene: TRBV7-9; d_gene: -; CDR3nt: TGTGCCAGCAGCTTAGGTGGCTTGCAAGATACGCAGTATTTT; CDR3aa: CASSLGGLQDTQYF
j_gene: TRBJ1-5; abundance: -; v_gene: TRBV19; d_gene: TRBD1; CDR3nt: TGTGCCAGTAGTAGACAGGGTGAGGGCAATCAGCCCCAGCATTTT; CDR3aa: CASSRQGEGNQPQHF
j_gene: TRBJ2-7; abundance: -; v_gene: TRBV2; d_gene: -; CDR3nt: TGTGCCAGTGCCGGGACAGCGGGATTCGAGCAGTACTTC; CDR3aa: CASAGTAGFEQYF
j_gene: TRBJ2-5; abundance: once; v_gene: TRBV20-1; d_gene: -; CDR3nt: TGCAGTGCGAGATATAGAGGGACCCAGTACTTC; CDR3aa: CSARYRGTQYF
j_gene: TRBJ2-7; abundance: once; v_gene: TRBV6-1; d_gene: TRBD1; CDR3nt: TGTGCCAGCCTAGGACAGGCCGCCGGTTCGGACGAGCAGTACTTC; CDR3aa: CASLGQAAGSDEQYF
j_gene: TRBJ2-7; abundance: many; v_gene: TRBV6-1; d_gene: -; CDR3nt: TGTGCCAGCAGTGACGGCTCCGGAGGGTCCTACGAGCAGTACTTC; CDR3aa: CASSDGSGGSYEQYF
j_gene: TRBJ1-3; abundance: -; v_gene: TRBV10-3; d_gene: -; CDR3nt: TGTGCCACAGGACCGGCAGGAAACACCATATATTTT; CDR3aa: CATGPAGNTIYF
j_gene: TRBJ1-2; abundance: -; v_gene: TRBV5-1; d_gene: -; CDR3nt: TGCGCCAGCAGCTTGGTAGCAGGGGTATTGGGCTATGGCTACACCTTC; CDR3aa: CASSLVAGVLGYGYTF
j_gene: TRBJ1-1; abundance: few; v_gene: TRBV5-1; d_gene: TRBD1; CDR3nt: TGCGCCAGCAGCTTCGGGACAGGGGAGGGCACTGAAGCTTTCTTT; CDR3aa: CASSFGTGEGTEAFF
j_gene: TRBJ2-5; abundance: -; v_gene: TRBV5-4; d_gene: -; CDR3nt: TGTGCCAGCAGCTTAGCGGCGGAGGAGACCCAGTACTTC; CDR3aa: CASSLAAEETQYF
j_gene: TRBJ2-1; abundance: -; v_gene: TRBV4-1; d_gene: -; CDR3nt: TGCGCCAGCAGCCAATGGACAATGTACAATGAGCAGTTCTTC; CDR3aa: CASSQWTMYNEQFF
j_gene: TRBJ2-3; abundance: -; v_gene: TRBV6-1; d_gene: -; CDR3nt: TGTGCCGTGCACCCGGGAGCTAGAACAGATACGCAGTATTTT; CDR3aa: CAVHPGARTDTQYF
j_gene: TRBJ1-5; abundance: -; v_gene: TRBV6-1; d_gene: -; CDR3nt: TGTGCCAGCAAGCTACCGGGCCCTCGGGACCAGCCCCAGCATTTT; CDR3aa: CASKLPGPRDQPQHF
j_gene: TRBJ2-1; abundance: -; v_gene: TRBV2; d_gene: -; CDR3nt: TGTGCCAGCAAATCCCGCGGCTACAATGAGCAGTTCTTC; CDR3aa: CASKSRGYNEQFF
j_gene: TRBJ1-1; abundance: -; v_gene: TRBV5-1; d_gene: TRBD1; CDR3nt: TGCGCCAGCAGCAGATGGGGACAGTGGAACACTGAAGCTTTCTTT; CDR3aa: CASSRWGQWNTEAFF
j_gene: TRBJ1-1; abundance: -; v_gene: TRBV6-1; d_gene: TRBD1; CDR3nt: TGTGCCAGCTGGACAGGGTACACTGAAGCTTTCTTT; CDR3aa: CASWTGYTEAFF
j_gene: TRBJ2-3; abundance: -; v_gene: TRBV19; d_gene: -; CDR3nt: TGTGCCTCATCCCGGCGGGCCACAGATACGCAGTATTTT; CDR3aa: CASSRRATDTQYF
j_gene: TRBJ2-1; abundance: -; v_gene: TRBV6-1; d_gene: TRBD2; CDR3nt: TGTGCCAGCAGTGAATCTTCGGGGGGGACTAGCGAACAGTTCTTC; CDR3aa: CASSESSGGTSEQFF
j_gene: TRBJ1-2; abundance: -; v_gene: TRBV7-2; d_gene: -; CDR3nt: TGTGCCAGCAGCTCTCTCTTTTCAGGGAACAACTATGGCTACACCTTC; CDR3aa: CASSSLFSGNNYGYTF
j_gene: TRBJ2-1; abundance: few; v_gene: TRBV25-1; d_gene: -; CDR3nt: TGTGCCAGCAGTGTGAGCGCTATTAACAATGAGCAGTTCTTC; CDR3aa: CASSVSAINNEQFF
j_gene: TRBJ1-2; abundance: -; v_gene: TRBV6-5; d_gene: -; CDR3nt: TGTGCCAGCAGTTATTCGAGGAACTATGGCTACACCTTC; CDR3aa: CASSYSRNYGYTF
j_gene: TRBJ2-1; abundance: -; v_gene: TRBV27; d_gene: -; CDR3nt: TGTGCCAGCAGTTTAGGGGGCCCTGGGAATGAGCAGTTCTTC; CDR3aa: CASSLGGPGNEQFF
j_gene: TRBJ1-2; abundance: -; v_gene: TRBV23-1; d_gene: -; CDR3nt: TGCGCCAGCAGTCAAGGGATCCAATATGGCTACACCTTC; CDR3aa: CASSQGIQYGYTF
j_gene: TRBJ2-1; abundance: -; v_gene: TRBV4-1; d_gene: TRBD2; CDR3nt: TGCGCCAGCAGCCAAGAAACTAGCGCACCGGCAGGAAAGCAGTTCTTC; CDR3aa: CASSQETSAPAGKQFF